The TCR beta chain described here comes from a study of blood T cells in healthy people across ages. J lost 6 bases, V lost 4 bases, and 6 bases had no gene match. The CDR3 is made up of 14 amino acids. Germline assignment: CDR1 LGHDT and CDR2 YNNKEL (reference sequence). It was with a sample-barcoded 5' primer and a J-beta primer mix that a second PCR of about 6 to 12 cycles was run. TCRdb itself ran the 5' RACE reads through MiXCR, one entry per CDR3 protein. The table has roughly 1.5 million distinct CDR3 sequences, 35% to 45% seen once. The chain has TRBV3-1 and TRBJ2-4; 7 bases are a match to TRBD2. The specimen sequenced was blood. This clonotype originated in a young woman in good health. The CDR3 loop reads CASSPREGGNIQYF. In DNA form, the CDR3 reads TGTGCCAGCAGCCCGAGGGAGGGCGGAAACATTCAGTACTTC.